These T cell receptor beta chains were read from a single sample in a study of T cells in Graves' hyperthyroidism and ophthalmopathy. Each CDR3 protein is one row after TCRdb ran MiXCR on the multiplex PCR reads. The profile shows around 700,000 distinct CDR3 sequences, around 20% of them singletons. The specimen sequenced was blood. The receptors stem from a woman in her 50s with Graves' hyperthyroidism that later progressed to Graves' ophthalmopathy. Each CDR3 is given with its conserved first and last residue. D genes are given only for firm matches. Some rows mark clone size as missing; the rest say once, few, many or name a class of expanded clone.

D gene	clone size	V gene	J gene	CDR3 protein	CDR3 DNA
-	-	TRBV20-1	TRBJ2-3	CSARPLAFGAENTQYF	TGCAGTGCTAGGCCGCTAGCGTTTGGGGCTGAAAATACGCAGTATTTT
-	-	TRBV6-1	TRBJ2-6	CASSAGTGANVLTF	TGTGCCAGCAGTGCAGGGACTGGGGCCAACGTCCTGACTTTC
TRBD1	-	TRBV27	TRBJ2-7	CASSLSATGFHEQYF	TGTGCCAGCAGTTTATCAGCGACAGGGTTCCACGAGCAGTACTTC
-	-	TRBV7-9	TRBJ1-4	CASSLATGAGEKLFF	TGTGCCAGCAGCTTAGCGACGGGGGCGGGAGAAAAACTGTTTTTT
-	few	TRBV6-1	TRBJ2-2	CASRPTDTGELFF	TGTGCCAGCAGGCCTACGGACACCGGGGAGCTGTTTTTT
-	-	TRBV20-1	TRBJ1-2	CSAPEEVNYGYTF	TGCAGTGCGCCAGAGGAGGTTAACTATGGCTACACCTTC
TRBD1	-	TRBV19	TRBJ1-1	CASKTGLVGTEAFF	TGTGCCAGTAAGACAGGGCTTGTGGGGACTGAAGCTTTCTTT
-	-	TRBV25-1	TRBJ1-1	CASSEWLSGGGDTEAFF	TGTGCCAGCAGTGAATGGCTCTCCGGGGGGGGGGACACTGAAGCTTTCTTT
-	-	TRBV20-1	TRBJ2-5	CSAGPGGSETQYF	TGCAGTGCCGGACCCGGGGGCTCGGAGACCCAGTACTTC
-	few	TRBV12-3/TRBV12-4	TRBJ1-5	CASSWTVVNQPQHF	TGTGCCAGCAGTTGGACAGTGGTCAATCAGCCCCAGCATTTT
-	many	TRBV27	TRBJ1-2	CASSLSGEYGYTF	TGTGCCAGCAGTTTATCGGGGGAGTATGGCTACACCTTC
-	few	TRBV11-1	TRBJ1-6	CASSSRKGRSSYNSPLHF	TGTGCCAGCAGCTCCCGGAAAGGACGGAGCTCCTATAATTCACCCCTCCACTTT
-	once	TRBV6-2/TRBV6-3	TRBJ2-7	CASSYVTWTDGSYEQYF	TGTGCCAGCAGTTACGTGACATGGACAGATGGGTCCTACGAGCAGTACTTC
-	many	TRBV2	TRBJ2-4	CASSQGGGNIQYF	TGTGCCAGCAGTCAGGGGGGGGGAAACATTCAGTACTTC
TRBD2	few	TRBV29-1	TRBJ2-1	CSVSLAGGWNEQFF	TGCAGCGTCTCCCTAGCGGGGGGATGGAATGAGCAGTTCTTC
-	-	TRBV7-9	TRBJ1-3	CASNGGGPGNTIYF	TGTGCCAGCAACGGGGGCGGTCCCGGAAACACCATATATTTT